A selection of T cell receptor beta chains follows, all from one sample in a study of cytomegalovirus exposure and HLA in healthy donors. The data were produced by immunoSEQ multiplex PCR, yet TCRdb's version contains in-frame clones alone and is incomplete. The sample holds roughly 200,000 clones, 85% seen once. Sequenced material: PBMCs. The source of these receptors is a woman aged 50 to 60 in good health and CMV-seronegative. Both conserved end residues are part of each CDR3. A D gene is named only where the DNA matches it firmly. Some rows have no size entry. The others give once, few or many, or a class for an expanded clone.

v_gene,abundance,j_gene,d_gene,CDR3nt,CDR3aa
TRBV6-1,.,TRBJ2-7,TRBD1,TGTGCCAGCAGTGAAGAGGACAGGGGGAGCTACGAGCAGTACTTC,CASSEEDRGSYEQYF
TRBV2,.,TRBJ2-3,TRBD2,TGTGCCAGCAGTTTGTGGCAGGGTGGCACTAGCGGGAGGGATACGCAGTATTTT,CASSLWQGGTSGRDTQYF
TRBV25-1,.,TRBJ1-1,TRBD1,TGTGCCAGCAGTGGGTACAGGGGCACTGAAGCTTTCTTT,CASSGYRGTEAFF
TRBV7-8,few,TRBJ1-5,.,TGTGCCAGCAGCTTCAATAGCGACGCCAATCAGCCCCAGCATTTT,CASSFNSDANQPQHF
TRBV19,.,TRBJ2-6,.,TGTGCCAGTCGTGGAGGGGACTCTGGGGCCAACGTCCTGACTTTC,CASRGGDSGANVLTF
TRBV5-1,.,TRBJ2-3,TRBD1,TGCGCCAGCAGCCTCAACCCACAGGGGGCGACAGATACGCAGTATTTT,CASSLNPQGATDTQYF
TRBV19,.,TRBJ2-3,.,TGTGCCAGTCAGGCATCTCCTAGCACAGATACGCAGTATTTT,CASQASPSTDTQYF
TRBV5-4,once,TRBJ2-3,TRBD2,TGTGCCAGCAGCTTGTTAGCGGGAGGCCCAGATACGCAGTATTTT,CASSLLAGGPDTQYF
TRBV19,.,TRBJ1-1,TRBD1,TGTGCCAGTAGTATAGACAGGGGGACTGAAGCTTTCTTT,CASSIDRGTEAFF
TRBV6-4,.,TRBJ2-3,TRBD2,TGTGCCAGCAGCGGGAGGGCGGAAGATACGCAGTATTTT,CASSGRAEDTQYF
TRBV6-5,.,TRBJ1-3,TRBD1,TGTGCCAGCAGTTCCAGATTACAGGGGCCTGGAAACACCATATATTTT,CASSSRLQGPGNTIYF
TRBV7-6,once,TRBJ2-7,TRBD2,TGTGCCAGCAGCTTAGCTAGCGGGAGAATCTACGAGCAGTACTTC,CASSLASGRIYEQYF